The next 13 T cell receptor beta chains were all read from a single sample in a study of T-cell memory formation after mild COVID-19. TCRdb analysed the 5' RACE reads with MiXCR anew, one entry per CDR3 protein. This sample has roughly 150,000 distinct CDR3 sequences, with about 25% found just once. The source material was PBMCs or a T cell subset sorted from them (not recorded which). The receptor source for this set is an adult woman who had mild COVID-19 (a few samples of this study predate the infection). Cell type and time point are not known.

The rearrangement uses TRBV12-3 or TRBV12-4 and TRBJ2-5; a weak D match, TRBD2 (7 bases). This CDR3 comprises 17 residues. V was clipped by 6 bases and J by 4 bases, with 24 bases between them. For the CDR3, the DNA is TGTGCCAGCAGGGACCTAGCATGGGGGGGGGCCGGAGAGACCCAGTACTTC. Its protein is CASRDLAWGGAGETQYF.

This clonotype was counted a few times. V usage is TRBV5-6 and J usage is TRBJ2-3, with 15 bases lining up with TRBD2. This CDR3 has 17 residues. The V gene's germline CDR1 is SGHDT and CDR2 YYEEEE. V lost 0 bases to trimming and J lost 2 bases; unmatched junction nucleotides: 1. The CDR3 DNA sequence: TGTGCCAGCAGCTTGGGGACTAGCGGGGGGGTCACAGATACGCAGTATTTT. Its protein is CASSLGTSGGVTDTQYF.

J is TRBJ1-1 and V is TRBV29-1; D may be TRBD1 (6 bases). The germline CDR1 and CDR2 sequences are SQVTM and ANQGSEA. This CDR3 has 13 amino acids. CDR3 amino acids: CASMGGVNTEAFF. DNA for the CDR3: TGCGCCTCGATGGGGGGCGTGAACACTGAAGCTTTCTTT.

The chain recombines TRBV4-1 with TRBJ2-3; D remains unclear. Trimming stripped 2 bases from V and 4 bases from J, with 7 bases between. CDR1 is MGHRA and CDR2 is YSYEKL in the germline V gene. The CDR3 consists of 13 residues. The DNA of the CDR3 is TGCGCCAGCAGCCAAACCGTCGCAGATACGCAGTATTTT. Translation: CASSQTVADTQYF.

This chain connects TRBV7-9 to TRBJ2-7; D is possibly TRBD2 (5 bases). Germline loops: CDR1 SEHNR, CDR2 FQNEAQ (reference sequence). The CDR3 contains 16 residues. V was trimmed by 5 bases and J by 4 bases, leaving 21 bases between them. In DNA form, the CDR3 reads TGTGCCAGCAGCCCAGTACCGGGGAGCGAATCATACGAGCAGTACTTC. Its translation is CASSPVPGSESYEQYF.

The chain combines TRBV4-3 with TRBJ2-7, with D perhaps matching TRBD1 (6 bases). The V gene lost 1 base and the J gene lost 1 base, with 8 bases spanning the gap. The CDR3 is 14 residues long. Germline V gives CDR1 LGHNA, CDR2 YSLEER. For the CDR3, the DNA is TGCGCCAGCAGCCAAGTCCAGGGGTCCTACGAGCAGTACTTC. Amino acid sequence: CASSQVQGSYEQYF.

The rearrangement joins TRBV5-1 to TRBJ1-5; 8 bases fit TRBD1. Germline CDR1 reads SGHRS; CDR2 reads YFSETQ. CDR3 length equals 15 residues. Germline trimming cut 3 bases from V and 5 bases from J; bases unmatched to any gene: 7. CDR3 DNA sequence: TGCGCCAGCAGCTCCGGACAGGGAAAGGATCAGCCCCAGCATTTT. Protein: CASSSGQGKDQPQHF.

This clonotype has only a few counts. The V gene is TRBV7-9, the J gene TRBJ2-1; D perhaps matches TRBD2 (6 bases). Trimming pared 4 bases from V and 4 bases from J, leaving 17 bases between. CDR3 length: 16 residues. Germline CDR1 and CDR2: SEHNR and FQNEAQ (reference sequence). The CDR3: CASSSDRDGGYNEQFF. The CDR3 DNA is TGTGCCAGCAGCTCCGACCGGGACGGGGGATACAATGAGCAGTTCTTC.

The chain carries TRBV20-1 and TRBJ2-7, with D possibly being TRBD2 (5 bases). Germline CDR1 is DFQATT and CDR2 is SNEGSKA (reference sequence). Trimming shortened V by 3 bases and J by 2 bases, and 11 bases separated the two germline ends. CDR3 length: 13 amino acids. The chain's CDR3 is CSARRRGAYEQYF. The CDR3 bases are TGCAGTGCTAGGAGACGGGGAGCCTACGAGCAGTACTTC.

This clonotype was found a few times. The chain couples TRBV25-1 to TRBJ1-1; the D is unclear. The germline gives CDR1 MGHDK, CDR2 SYGVNS. The CDR3 is made up of 11 amino acids. V was trimmed by 10 bases and J by 5 bases, leaving 11 bases between them. CDR3 residues: CATSGGTEAFF. The CDR3 nucleotides read TGTGCCACCTCAGGCGGGACTGAAGCTTTCTTT. Using reference TRBV25-1 and TRBJ1-1 for the parts outside the CDR3, the full variable domain is EADIYQTPRYLVIGTGKKITLECSQTMGHDKMYWYQQDPGMELHLIHYSYGVNSTEKGDLSSESTVSRIRTEHFPLTLESARPSHTSQYLCATSGGTEAFFGQGTRLTVV.

V and J are TRBV6-2 or TRBV6-3 and TRBJ2-1; TRBD2 matches at 11 bases. CDR3 length: 15 residues. V shed 6 bases, J shed 9 bases, and the junction held 10 bases outside the gene matches. CDR1 and CDR2 (germline): MNHEY, SVGEGT. In DNA, the CDR3 is TGTGCCAGCAGACTCACTAGCGGGAGATACGGTGAGCAGTTCTTC. This encodes CASRLTSGRYGEQFF.

In this sample, this clonotype turned up a few times. V is TRBV9 and J is TRBJ2-1; TRBD2 matches at 13 bases. Trimming took 4 bases from V and 4 from J; bases not matched to a gene: 5. This CDR3 contains 16 residues. The germline CDR1 and CDR2 sequences are SGDLS and YYNGEE. Written as DNA, the CDR3 is TGTGCCAGCAGCAACGGACTAGCGGGAGAATACAATGAGCAGTTCTTC. As protein: CASSNGLAGEYNEQFF.

This chain joins TRBV4-1 and TRBJ2-1; 8 positions match TRBD2. Germline lookup yields CDR1 MGHRA and CDR2 YSYEKL. Trimming cost V 1 base and J 8 bases; bases outside gene matches: 13. The CDR3 loop spans 17 amino acids. The DNA of the CDR3 is TGCGCCAGCAGCCAAGGAAGGGGGACTAGTGTCGGCGATGAGCAGTTCTTC. Translating it yields CASSQGRGTSVGDEQFF.